These 13 T cell receptor beta chains originate from one sample sequenced in a study of T cells in Graves' hyperthyroidism and ophthalmopathy. Regions amplified from RNA transcripts were the TCR beta CDR3 regions. The TCR CDR3 was amplified in a first-round RT-PCR using the HTBI primer set. MiXCR, run by TCRdb on the multiplex PCR reads, gives a single entry per CDR3 protein. The sample carries hundreds of thousands of distinct CDR3 sequences, approximately 25% recorded once. Sequences were obtained from blood. The receptors shown here come from a woman aged 25-40 years with Graves' ophthalmopathy.

This clonotype was seen repeatedly, ten times or more. The rearrangement joins TRBV4-1 to TRBJ2-2; D unclear. The germline V gene has CDR1 MGHRA and CDR2 YSYEKL. Trimming pared 1 base from V and 3 bases from J, leaving 12 bases between. The CDR3 has 16 amino acids. The CDR3 region has the DNA TGCGCCAGCAGCCAAGGTGCAGTATTCGACACCGGGGAGCTGTTTTTT. This sequence encodes CASSQGAVFDTGELFF.

This clonotype was counted at least ten times. The J gene is TRBJ1-1, the V gene TRBV19; the match to TRBD1 covers 8 bases. The V and J ends lost 9 bases and 4 bases, in that order; junction bases with no gene match: 7. CDR3 length: 13 amino acids. Germline V gene sequence: CDR1 LNHDA, CDR2 SQIVND (reference sequence). The CDR3, as DNA: TGTGCCAGCAGACAGGGGAGTGGCACTGAAGCTTTCTTT. Amino acids: CASRQGSGTEAFF.

The chain combines TRBV20-1 with TRBJ1-2; 7 bases are shared with TRBD1. V lost 5 bases to trimming and J lost 0 bases; unmatched junction nucleotides: 6. The CDR3 totals 14 residues. Germline V gene data show CDR1 as DFQATT and CDR2 as SNEGSKA (reference sequence). The CDR3 DNA reads TGCAGTGCTGCACAGGGGCTGTCTAACTATGGCTACACCTTC. Translation gives CSAAQGLSNYGYTF.

The J gene is TRBJ2-7, the V gene TRBV12-3 or TRBV12-4, with 10 bases that match TRBD2. The CDR3 has 15 amino acids. J lost 3 bases, V lost 6 bases, and 8 bases had no gene match. CDR3 region: CASSVGLAADYEQYF. The CDR3 DNA reads TGTGCCAGCAGCGTCGGACTAGCGGCTGACTACGAGCAGTACTTC.

The V call is TRBV6-5, the J call TRBJ1-6, with D possibly TRBD1 on 5 matching bases. Trimming took off 0 bases at V and 4 bases at J, with 7 bases between the two ends. Per the germline V gene, CDR1 is MNHEY and CDR2 is SVGAGI. CDR3 length equals 15 residues. The CDR3, as DNA: TGTGCCAGCAGTTACTCGACAGCTTATAATTCACCCCTCCACTTT. It translates to CASSYSTAYNSPLHF.

This clonotype appeared many times. J is TRBJ1-2 and V is TRBV2, with 9 nucleotides matching TRBD1. There are 14 residues in the CDR3. Germline V lookup: CDR1 SNHLY, CDR2 FYNNEI. Trimming removed 0 bases from V and 8 bases from J; junction bases left unmatched: 4. CDR3 region: CASSEAGQGQGYTF. In nucleotides, the CDR3 is TGTGCCAGCAGTGAAGCCGGACAGGGGCAAGGCTACACCTTC. Filled out from reference TRBV2 and TRBJ1-2, the complete variable domain reads EPEVTQTPSHQVTQMGQEVILRCVPISNHLYFYWYRQILGQKVEFLVSFYNNEISEKSEIFDDQFSVERPDGSNFTLKIRSTKLEDSAMYFCASSEAGQGQGYTFGSGTRLTVV.

This clonotype appeared many times. Sequence at one end of the junction differs from germline and may be a read error. V is TRBV6-2 or TRBV6-3 and J is TRBJ2-6, with 8 nucleotides matching TRBD2. CDR3 length: 11 residues. Germline-derived CDR1 and CDR2 are MNHEY and SVGEGT. The CDR3 nucleotides are TGTGCCAGCAGCCACGGCGGGGGGTCTGACTTC. It is translated as CASSHGGGSDF.

This clonotype was picked up a small number of times. The chain carries TRBV2 and TRBJ2-5, with 9 bases that match TRBD1. With 6 bases clipped from V and 5 bases from J, the junction kept 7 bases outside the gene matches. The CDR3 is 14 amino acids. Germline values: CDR1 SNHLY, CDR2 FYNNEI. CDR3 DNA: TGTGCCAGCAGGCTCTACAGGGGGCGGGAGACCCAGTACTTC. This gives the protein CASRLYRGRETQYF. The complete variable domain, with remaining parts taken from reference TRBV2 and TRBJ2-5, reads EPEVTQTPSHQVTQMGQEVILRCVPISNHLYFYWYRQILGQKVEFLVSFYNNEISEKSEIFDDQFSVERPDGSNFTLKIRSTKLEDSAMYFCASRLYRGRETQYFGPGTRLLVL.

This clonotype has more than one count but fewer than ten. The chain uses TRBV5-8 and TRBJ2-5; D remains unclear. CDR1 and CDR2 (germline): SGHTS, YDEGEE. Trimming stripped 2 bases from V and 5 bases from J, with 10 bases between. The CDR3 covers 13 residues. This chain's CDR3 is CASSFPQRETQYF. The CDR3 DNA reads as TGTGCCAGCAGCTTCCCTCAAAGGGAGACCCAGTACTTC.

J is TRBJ1-5 and V is TRBV6-1; unclear D gene. The germline gives CDR1 MNHNS, CDR2 SASEGT. V gave up 5 bases and J gave up 7 bases, with 12 bases separating them. The CDR3 is made up of 13 amino acids. The CDR3 DNA is TGTGCCAGCAGTCCCATTGGGGTGCAGCCCCAGCATTTT. Translation gives CASSPIGVQPQHF.

This clonotype was seen ten or more times. The rearrangement joins TRBV7-2 to TRBJ2-5, with 7 bases lining up with TRBD2. The trim removed 1 base at V and 3 bases at J, leaving 2 bases unmatched. CDR3 length: 14 residues. Germline CDR1 reads SGHTA; CDR2 reads FQGNSA. CDR3 in DNA: TGTGCCAGCAGCTTAGATGCGGGGGAAGAGACCCAGTACTTC. Its translation: CASSLDAGEETQYF.

This clonotype was counted ten times or more. The chain couples TRBV27 to TRBJ2-5; the D gene is possibly TRBD2 (5 bases). This CDR3 has 17 residues. Germline assignment: CDR1 MNHEY and CDR2 SMNVEV (reference sequence). Trimming removed 0 bases from V and 1 base from J, with 15 bases in between. CDR3 DNA sequence: TGTGCCAGCAGTTTATCTAGGTCTAGCTCTCCCCAAGAGACCCAGTACTTC. It encodes CASSLSRSSSPQETQYF.

This clonotype appeared many times. The chain uses TRBV30 and TRBJ1-3, with D perhaps TRBD1 (6 bases). In germline, CDR1 is GTSNPN, CDR2 SVGIG (reference sequence). V was shortened by 4 bases and J by 0 bases, with 13 bases between the two germline ends. The CDR3 loop spans 15 amino acids. In DNA, the CDR3 is TGTGCCTGGACTCCAGGGACAAGCTCTGGAAACACCATATATTTT. As protein: CAWTPGTSSGNTIYF.